This TCR beta chain was retrieved from a study of tissue T cells after allogeneic stem cell transplantation. In its sample, this clone was seen a few times. Its cognate antigen is unknown. All gene names here are mouse names. Read coverage stops 1 residue before the CDR3 terminus; the germline J gene supplies the remainder. Assay used: immunoSEQ multiplex PCR; TCRdb lists only in-frame clones, some missing. In the table there are about 50,000 clones, approximately 73% of which are singletons. Whole-study findings and limits: Sampling depth was limited, and the cohort was small and clinically varied. Blood and spleen captured only part of the tissue TCR repertoire. Shared clones across patients were few; motif clustering revealed tissue-specific shared signatures.

The germline CDR1 and CDR2 sequences are SNHLY and FYNGKV (reference sequence). The CDR3 is 14 residues long. V was pared by 1 base and J by 0 bases, with 6 bases between. The clonotype originates from a pool of C57BL/6 mice in good health. The chain recombines TRBV3 with TRBJ1-2, with D hard to call. The sample consisted of sorted cells pooled from one or two spleens. The CDR3 sequence: CASSLEAANSDYTF. The part of the CDR3 DNA that was read is TGTGCCAGCAGCTTAGAGGCAGCAAACTCCGACTACACC.